This TCR beta chain was captured by sequencing in a study of blood T cell repertoires in COVID-19. Across the study: Samples came from the United States, Italy and Spain, spanning acute and convalescent COVID-19. PBMCs, B-cell-depleted T cells, or T cells provided the cDNA or gDNA that made up the material.

In the original workflow: Amplification from reference gene primers served as the basis for estimated nucleated cell counts. The table came from immunoSEQ multiplex PCR; TCRdb's copy has only in-frame clones and leaves some out. The V and J calls and clone size were taken over from that table, and D and trimming were inferred from the DNA. There are roughly 53,000 clones in the sample; about nine tenths occur only once, and around 28% lies in the top ten. Trimming took off 5 bases at V and 8 bases at J, with 9 bases between the two ends. The germline V gene has CDR1 DFQATT and CDR2 SNEGSKA (reference sequence). The CDR3 spans 11 residues.

V is TRBV20-1 and J is TRBJ1-4, with TRBD1 as a possible D gene (6 bases). The receptor was derived from a human donor in a cohort sampled during active COVID-19. Source material: peripheral blood. The DNA for the CDR3 is TGCAGTGCTTATGACAGGGAAAAACTGTTTTTT. Its translation: CSAYDREKLFF.